One and the same sample provided the 4 T cell receptor beta chains below, sequenced in a study of Graves' ophthalmopathy and Graves' hyperthyroidism. Amplification of the TCR beta CDR3 regions used RNA transcripts (as template). A first-round RT-PCR used HTBI primers, followed by a second-round multiplex PCR. TCRdb re-called the multiplex PCR reads with MiXCR, one entry per CDR3 protein. The data hold 350,000 or so distinct CDR3 sequences, with 17% observed a single time. Sequenced sample: peripheral blood. The receptors shown here come from an adult man with Graves' ophthalmopathy.

This clonotype was seen many times. The J gene is TRBJ1-3, the V gene TRBV20-1; possibly TRBD1 for D (6 bases). Trimming removed 4 bases from V and 7 bases from J, with 17 bases in between. CDR3 length: 14 residues. Per the germline V gene, CDR1 is DFQATT and CDR2 is SNEGSKA (reference sequence). The CDR3 here is CSATDGGPGNTIYF. In DNA form, the CDR3 reads TGCAGTGCTACCGATGGGGGGCCGGGGAACACCATATATTTT.

This clonotype was found many times. The genes are TRBV5-1 and TRBJ2-6; D gene ambiguous. Per germline, CDR1 SGHRS and CDR2 YFSETQ. V lost 10 bases to trimming and J lost 1 base, with 12 bases between them. This CDR3 spans 14 amino acids. The DNA for the CDR3 is TGCGCCTCTCGGGCAGAGTCTGGGGCCAACGTCCTGACTTTC. Protein: CASRAESGANVLTF.

This clonotype was found many times. V gene TRBV6-1 combines with J gene TRBJ2-5; tentative D call: TRBD1 (6 bases). With 3 bases removed from V and 3 bases from J, the gap between germline ends came to 17 bases. Germline CDR1 and CDR2: MNHNS and SASEGT. The CDR3 has 16 amino acids. DNA of the CDR3: TGTGCCAGCAGTGAGACAGGTACGCACAAAGAAGAGACCCAGTACTTC. This sequence encodes CASSETGTHKEETQYF.

In this sample, this clonotype turned up many times. The chain joins TRBV12-3 or TRBV12-4 to TRBJ2-7; the D is unclear. The CDR3 runs 14 residues. Trimming removed 1 base from V and 3 bases from J, with 10 bases in between. As DNA, the CDR3 is TGTGCCAGCAGTTTAGGGGGTCCCGACTACGAGCAGTACTTC. It specifies CASSLGGPDYEQYF.